This T cell receptor beta chain came from a study of CD8 T cells in ankylosing spondylitis. Overall study findings and caveats: It was reported that disease-linked clones were significantly enriched in matched ankylosing spondylitis synovial fluid. Characteristic, it appeared, of ankylosing spondylitis blood was a TCR beta motif of eight highly homologous variants.

This clonotype showed up just a few times. Its antigen remains unknown. There are 17 residues in the CDR3. Trimming removed 0 bases from V and 4 bases from J, with 17 bases in between. Germline-derived CDR1 and CDR2 are LGHDT and YNNKEL (reference sequence). 5'-RACE, quantitative and with molecular barcodes, yielded the TCR beta libraries. Each CDR3 protein is one row after TCRdb ran MiXCR on the 5' RACE reads. The sample includes some 250,000 distinct CDR3 sequences, 7.5% to 9% of them seen just once. Source material: blood, either unsorted or a sorted T cell fraction (not recorded which). The TCR sequence derives from a male donor with ankylosing spondylitis or in good health (not recorded which). The chain carries TRBV3-1 and TRBJ2-3; D may be TRBD2 (5 bases). CDR3 nucleotide sequence: TGTGCCAGCAGCCAAGAAGGAGGCGGTCCGCCGGCAGATACGCAGTATTTT. Translated, it gives CASSQEGGGPPADTQYF.